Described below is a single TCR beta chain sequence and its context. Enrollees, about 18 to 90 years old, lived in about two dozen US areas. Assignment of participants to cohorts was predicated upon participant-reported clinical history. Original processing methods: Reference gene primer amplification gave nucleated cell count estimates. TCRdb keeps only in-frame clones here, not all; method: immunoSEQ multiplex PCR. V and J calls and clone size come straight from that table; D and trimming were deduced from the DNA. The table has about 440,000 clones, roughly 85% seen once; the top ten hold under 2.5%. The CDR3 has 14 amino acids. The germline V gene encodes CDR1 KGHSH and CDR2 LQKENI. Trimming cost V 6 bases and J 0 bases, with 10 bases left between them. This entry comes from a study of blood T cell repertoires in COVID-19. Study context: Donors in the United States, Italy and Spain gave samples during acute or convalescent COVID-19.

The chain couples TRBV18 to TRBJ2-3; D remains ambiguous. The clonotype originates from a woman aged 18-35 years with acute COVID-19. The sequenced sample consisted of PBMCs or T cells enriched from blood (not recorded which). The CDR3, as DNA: TGTGCCAGCTCTAACGACATCAGCACAGATACGCAGTATTTT. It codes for CASSNDISTDTQYF.